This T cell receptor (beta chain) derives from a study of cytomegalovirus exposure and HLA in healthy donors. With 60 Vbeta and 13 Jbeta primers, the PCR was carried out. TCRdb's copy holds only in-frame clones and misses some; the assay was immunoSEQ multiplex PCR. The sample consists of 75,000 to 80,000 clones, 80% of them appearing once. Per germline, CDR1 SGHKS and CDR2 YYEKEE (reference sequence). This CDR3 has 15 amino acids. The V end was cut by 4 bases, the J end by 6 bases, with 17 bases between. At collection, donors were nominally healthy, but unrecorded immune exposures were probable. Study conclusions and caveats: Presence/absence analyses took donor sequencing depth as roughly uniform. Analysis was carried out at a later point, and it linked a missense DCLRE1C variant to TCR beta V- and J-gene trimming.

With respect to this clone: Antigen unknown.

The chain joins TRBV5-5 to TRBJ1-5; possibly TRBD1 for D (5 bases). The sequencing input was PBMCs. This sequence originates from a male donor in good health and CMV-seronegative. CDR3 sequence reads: CASSPGPPGGQPQHF. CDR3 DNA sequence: TGTGCCAGCAGCCCGGGACCGCCGGGAGGTCAGCCCCAGCATTTT.